What follows is one T cell receptor (beta chain) and its context. The antigen remains unidentified. Measured with immunoSEQ multiplex PCR; TCRdb has only the in-frame clones, and not every one. Of 55,000 to 75,000 clones listed, approximately 91% are singletons. This entry comes from a study of cytomegalovirus exposure and HLA in healthy donors. Overall study results and limits: Accounts indicate the classifier identified cytomegalovirus status with strong specificity and sensitivity. Whilst most TCR sequences proved rare, a subset of public TCRs occurred across many donors.

The clonotype was recovered from a man younger than 35 in good health and CMV-seronegative. The sequenced sample consisted of PBMCs.

CDR3 DNA: TGTGCCAGCAGCCGGACAGGGGGAGATGAGCAGTTCTTC. Residues: CASSRTGGDEQFF. The J gene is TRBJ2-1, the V gene TRBV6-5; 10 nucleotides match TRBD1. Germline-derived CDR1 and CDR2 are MNHEY and SVGAGI. The junction had 4 bases not matched to a gene; V was cut back by 6 bases and J by 8 bases. CDR3 length: 13 residues.